The 15 T cell receptor beta chains listed next were all sequenced from one sample in a study of T cells after somatic rescue of genetic block. The assay was immunoSEQ multiplex PCR, and TCRdb's table has in-frame clones only and misses some. The repertoire holds approximately 88,000 clones, about 90% seen once, with around 1.5% in the top ten. The specimen sequenced was peripheral blood mononuclear cells (PBMCs). Every receptor here comes from a woman between 18 and 29 years old.

This chain links TRBV19 with TRBJ1-1; the D is unclear. CDR1 and CDR2 from the germline V gene are LNHDA and SQIVND (reference sequence). CDR3 size: 13 residues. The germline V and J ends were trimmed by 3 bases and 7 bases, with 12 bases remaining between them. The CDR3 DNA reads TGTGCCAGTAGTATCTCCGTACGGGTTGAAGCTTTCTTT. Translating gives CASSISVRVEAFF.

This chain uses TRBV10-3 with TRBJ2-1; 7 bases fit TRBD2. The CDR3 extends over 15 amino acids. V trimming: 2 bases; J trimming: 2 bases; junction bases outside the gene matches: 3. Germline V lookup: CDR1 ENHRY, CDR2 SYGVKD. The CDR3 is CAISEGSGAYNEQFF. In nucleotides, the CDR3 is TGTGCCATCAGTGAGGGCAGCGGGGCCTACAATGAGCAGTTCTTC.

This clone was seen once. The chain employs TRBV9 and TRBJ2-3; perhaps TRBD2 as D (6 bases). The CDR3 is 17 amino acids. V shed 0 bases and J shed 1 base, with 15 bases lying between them. In germline, CDR1 is SGDLS, CDR2 YYNGEE. CDR3 residues: CASSVASLARGTDTQYF. The CDR3 nucleotides read TGTGCCAGCAGCGTAGCCTCTCTAGCGCGGGGCACAGATACGCAGTATTTT.

This CDR3 is CASSVSQGDYGYTF. In DNA, the CDR3 is TGTGCCAGCAGTGTAAGCCAGGGAGACTATGGCTACACCTTC. The chain has TRBV2 and TRBJ1-2; maybe TRBD1 (5 bases). Trimming shortened V by 4 bases and J by 3 bases, and 12 bases separated the two germline ends. There are 14 residues in the CDR3. Germline loops: CDR1 SNHLY, CDR2 FYNNEI. The whole variable domain, remainder taken from reference TRBV2 and TRBJ1-2, is EPEVTQTPSHQVTQMGQEVILRCVPISNHLYFYWYRQILGQKVEFLVSFYNNEISEKSEIFDDQFSVERPDGSNFTLKIRSTKLEDSAMYFCASSVSQGDYGYTFGSGTRLTVV.

The V and J genes are TRBV4-3 and TRBJ2-2, with 7 bases aligning to TRBD1. The CDR3 totals 16 residues. The V and J ends lost 5 bases and 3 bases, in that order; junction bases with no gene match: 9. The germline V gene encodes CDR1 LGHNA and CDR2 YSLEER. CDR3 in DNA: TGCGCCAGCAGCTCTCCCGGGACAGATTACACCGGGGAGCTGTTTTTT. This gives the protein CASSSPGTDYTGELFF.

This clone was recorded once. The chain combines TRBV6-6 with TRBJ2-3; 10 bases line up with TRBD1. The V gene's germline CDR1 is MNHNY and CDR2 SVGAGI (reference sequence). Unmatched junction bases numbered 11, after V lost 8 bases and J lost 6 bases. The CDR3 has 15 amino acids. The CDR3 DNA reads as TGTGCCAGCGAAACTCCGGGACAGGGGCACGATACGCAGTATTTT. This encodes CASETPGQGHDTQYF.

The V call is TRBV28, the J call TRBJ2-7, with 7 bases aligning to TRBD2. Trimming cost V 6 bases and J 0 bases; bases outside gene matches: 14. The CDR3 extends over 17 amino acids. Germline V gives CDR1 MDHEN, CDR2 SYDVKM. CDR3 nucleotides: TGTGCCAGCAGACCGCAGCAGCTAGCGGTAAGCTCCTACGAGCAGTACTTC. Encoded protein: CASRPQQLAVSSYEQYF.

The rearrangement links TRBV4-1 to TRBJ1-1; the match to TRBD1 covers 11 bases. The CDR3 spans 15 residues. Germline V gene data show CDR1 as MGHRA and CDR2 as YSYEKL. V dropped 4 bases and J dropped 5; count of bases not matched to a gene: 6. The CDR3 DNA follows: TGCGCCAGCAGCCGCGGACAGGGGGCTAGGACTGAAGCTTTCTTT. Translated: CASSRGQGARTEAFF.

V and J are TRBV9 and TRBJ2-2; 10 bases fit TRBD1. Germline-derived CDR1 and CDR2 are SGDLS and YYNGEE. The CDR3 totals 19 residues. V gave up 0 bases and J gave up 6 bases; unmatched junction bases: 14. DNA of the CDR3: TGTGCCAGCAGCGTAGCTCCACGACACCGGGACAGGGGATCCGGGGAGCTGTTTTTT. Protein: CASSVAPRHRDRGSGELFF.

The chain combines TRBV5-5 with TRBJ2-2; 8 nucleotides agree with TRBD1. Germline lookup yields CDR1 SGHKS and CDR2 YYEKEE (reference sequence). The V and J ends lost 0 bases and 7 bases, in that order; junction bases with no gene match: 11. The CDR3 totals 17 residues. The CDR3 region is CASSLAPWQGAVGELFF. The CDR3 bases are TGTGCCAGCAGCTTGGCCCCCTGGCAGGGGGCGGTCGGGGAGCTGTTTTTT.

The chain is built from TRBV21-1 and TRBJ1-1. TRBV21-1 is designated a pseudogene. The CDR3 has 13 residues. CDR3 sequence: CASRDQKNTEAFF. In nucleotides, the CDR3 is TGTGCCAGCAGGGACCAAAAAAACACTGAAGCTTTCTTT.

The J gene is TRBJ1-1, the V gene TRBV18; no definite D call. Germline loops: CDR1 KGHSH, CDR2 LQKENI. V was shortened by 3 bases and J by 3 bases, with 11 bases between the two germline ends. The CDR3 totals 14 residues. CDR3 protein: CASSPGRKYTEAFF. The DNA of the CDR3 is TGTGCCAGCTCACCGGGCAGGAAATACACTGAAGCTTTCTTT. The whole variable domain, remainder taken from reference TRBV18 and TRBJ1-1, is NAGVMQNPRHLVRRRGQEARLRCSPMKGHSHVYWYRQLPEEGLKFMVYLQKENIIDESGMPKERFSAEFPKEGPSILRIQQVVRGDSAAYFCASSPGRKYTEAFFGQGTRLTVV.

A single count supports this clone. V gene TRBV2 combines with J gene TRBJ1-2; D is unclear. Germline V CDR1 and CDR2: SNHLY, FYNNEI. V was pared by 4 bases and J by 8 bases, with 17 bases between. CDR3 size: 14 residues. This chain's CDR3 is CASSVYTPDPGYTF. Written as DNA, the CDR3 is TGTGCCAGCAGTGTGTACACGCCAGACCCGGGCTACACCTTC.

The V call is TRBV7-9, the J call TRBJ1-1, with D unclear. V gave up 4 bases and J gave up 1 base, with 19 bases separating them. The CDR3 length is 17 residues. The germline V gene encodes CDR1 SEHNR and CDR2 FQNEAQ (reference sequence). This CDR3 is CASSSGIVGGPNTEAFF. In DNA form, the CDR3 reads TGTGCCAGCAGCTCAGGAATCGTCGGTGGACCGAACACTGAAGCTTTCTTT.

J is TRBJ1-5 and V is TRBV10-3, with D perhaps matching TRBD1 (5 bases). CDR3 size: 15 residues. Germline-derived CDR1 and CDR2 are ENHRY and SYGVKD. Trimming removed 3 bases from V and 2 bases from J, with 11 bases in between. The CDR3 here is CAISDTGDRNQPQHF. The CDR3 DNA reads TGTGCCATCAGTGACACAGGTGACCGCAATCAGCCCCAGCATTTT.